Each of the 17 T cell receptor beta chains below was sequenced from the same sample in a study of radiation and T cells in renal cell carcinoma. Clones were sequenced by immunoSEQ multiplex PCR, and TCRdb holds only the in-frame ones, with some missing. The sample shows about 64,000 clones, 60% to 85% of them seen only once. The time point here: blood 4 weeks post-SBRT, at nephrectomy. As to treatment: 15 Gy SBRT to primary tumor, nephrectomy 4 weeks later. Source: blood, taken from a patient whose treatment included radiotherapy and nephrectomy. The source is a man in his sixties with renal cell carcinoma.

This clone came up a few times. The V gene is TRBV9, the J gene TRBJ2-1, with 9 bases lining up with TRBD2. Per the germline V gene, CDR1 is SGDLS and CDR2 is YYNGEE. This CDR3 has 22 residues. The V gene end was trimmed by 3 bases and the J gene end by 8 bases; junction bases not matched to a gene: 30. CDR3 in amino acids: CASSDPVGTTSGVRGIGDEQFF. CDR3 DNA sequence: TGTGCCAGCAGCGACCCTGTGGGCACGACTAGCGGTGTGCGGGGGATAGGGGATGAGCAGTTCTTC. The variable domain in full, completed from reference TRBV9 and TRBJ2-1, reads DSGVTQTPKHLITATGQRVTLRCSPRSGDLSVYWYQQSLDQGLQFLIQYYNGEERAKGNILERFSAQQFPDLHSELNLSSLELGDSALYFCASSDPVGTTSGVRGIGDEQFFGPGTRLTVL.

The chain links TRBV7-9 to TRBJ2-7, with D possibly being TRBD1 (6 bases). The germline gives CDR1 SEHNR, CDR2 FQNEAQ (reference sequence). V lost 0 bases and J lost 7, with 10 bases in between. The CDR3 length is 13 residues. DNA of the CDR3: TGTGCCAGCAGCTTAGCGACAGGCGGGGAGCAGTACTTC. Amino acid sequence: CASSLATGGEQYF.

The gene calls are TRBV19 and TRBJ1-2; D is undetermined. Germline CDR1 is LNHDA and CDR2 is SQIVND (reference sequence). Trimming took off 3 bases at V and 5 bases at J, with 10 bases between the two ends. This CDR3 has 13 residues. The CDR3, as DNA: TGTGCCAGTAGTATGGGATCGAGGTATGGCTACACCTTC. Translation: CASSMGSRYGYTF.

The gene calls are TRBV6-1 and TRBJ1-1, with 7 bases identical to TRBD1. The CDR3 consists of 15 residues. V trimming: 6 bases; J trimming: 0 bases; junction bases outside the gene matches: 7. Germline CDR1 reads MNHNS; CDR2 reads SASEGT. The CDR3 DNA reads as TGTGCCAGCAGCCGGACAGGTGTAATGAACACTGAAGCTTTCTTT. This codes for CASSRTGVMNTEAFF.

V gene TRBV5-1 combines with J gene TRBJ1-1, with 9 positions matching TRBD1. Per the germline V gene, CDR1 is SGHRS and CDR2 is YFSETQ. V dropped 0 bases and J dropped 8; count of bases not matched to a gene: 5. The CDR3 covers 14 residues. The CDR3 is CASSLEQGAGEAFF. In DNA, the CDR3 is TGCGCCAGCAGCTTGGAACAGGGGGCAGGGGAAGCTTTCTTT. Using reference TRBV5-1 and TRBJ1-1 for the parts outside the CDR3, the full variable domain is KAGVTQTPRYLIKTRGQQVTLSCSPISGHRSVSWYQQTPGQGLQFLFEYFSETQRNKGNFPGRFSGRQFSNSRSEMNVSTLELGDSALYLCASSLEQGAGEAFFGQGTRLTVV.

This chain uses TRBV5-1 with TRBJ2-2, with TRBD2 identical over 7 bases. This CDR3 has 15 amino acids. The J segment lost 5 bases and the V segment lost 1 base, leaving 5 bases of the junction unmatched. Per germline, CDR1 SGHRS and CDR2 YFSETQ. As DNA, the CDR3 is TGCGCCAGCAGCTTGTCGCTAGCGGAGACCGGGGAGCTGTTTTTT. The encoded protein is CASSLSLAETGELFF.

This chain connects TRBV30 to TRBJ1-1; 7 bases are shared with TRBD1. This CDR3 has 19 amino acids. The germline V gene has CDR1 GTSNPN and CDR2 SVGIG (reference sequence). J was trimmed by 2 bases and V by 4 bases; bases with no gene match: 22. CDR3 coding DNA: TGTGCCTGGACCCTACTCGGGTCTTACTGGACAGGTAGAAACACTGAAGCTTTCTTT. Translated, it gives CAWTLLGSYWTGRNTEAFF.

The rearrangement links TRBV14 to TRBJ2-5; TRBD2 agrees at 8 bases. V lost 6 bases, J lost 5 bases, and 14 bases stayed unmatched. The CDR3 runs 16 residues. Germline V gene data show CDR1 as SGHDN and CDR2 as FVKESK. The CDR3 region is CASSSIIGRAGETQYF. Written as DNA, the CDR3 is TGTGCCAGCAGTTCAATCATCGGGAGGGCGGGTGAGACCCAGTACTTC.

The chain is built from TRBV19 and TRBJ2-3; D not resolved. CDR1 is LNHDA, CDR2 SQIVND, per germline (reference sequence). The CDR3 contains 16 residues. The germline V and J ends were trimmed by 4 bases and 2 bases, with 16 bases remaining between them. Written as DNA, the CDR3 is TGTGCCAGTAGTACCATGACTCGATCCCTCACAGATACGCAGTATTTT. The encoded protein is CASSTMTRSLTDTQYF.

The V and J genes are TRBV7-8 and TRBJ2-1; D not certain. Germline CDR1 and CDR2: SGHVS and FQNEAQ. V shed 3 bases and J shed 8 bases, with 11 bases lying between them. CDR3 length: 13 amino acids. The CDR3 here is CASSLGIKDEQFF. The DNA for the CDR3 is TGTGCCAGCAGCTTGGGGATCAAGGATGAGCAGTTCTTC.

The rearrangement uses TRBV5-1 and TRBJ2-3; maybe TRBD2 (5 bases). The CDR3 is made up of 16 amino acids. The V end was cut by 0 bases, the J end by 2 bases, with 13 bases between. Per germline, CDR1 SGHRS and CDR2 YFSETQ. This CDR3 reads CASSLDSSDLTDTQYF. The CDR3 DNA follows: TGCGCCAGCAGCTTGGATAGTAGCGACCTCACAGATACGCAGTATTTT. Complete variable domain (other parts from reference TRBV5-1 and TRBJ2-3): KAGVTQTPRYLIKTRGQQVTLSCSPISGHRSVSWYQQTPGQGLQFLFEYFSETQRNKGNFPGRFSGRQFSNSRSEMNVSTLELGDSALYLCASSLDSSDLTDTQYFGPGTRLTVL.

This clone was picked up a small number of times. The chain carries TRBV30 and TRBJ1-2, with D maybe TRBD1 (5 bases). The V end was cut by 1 base, the J end by 7 bases, with 13 bases between. The CDR3 has 13 residues. Germline V gene sequence: CDR1 GTSNPN, CDR2 SVGIG (reference sequence). The CDR3 region is CAWSGRREIGYTF. Here the CDR3 DNA reads TGTGCCTGGAGTGGCCGCAGGGAGATTGGCTACACCTTC.

V gene TRBV7-2 combines with J gene TRBJ1-1; a weak D match, TRBD1 (5 bases). This CDR3 spans 18 amino acids. Germline CDR1 is SGHTA and CDR2 is FQGNSA. The germline V and J ends were trimmed by 4 bases and 5 bases, with 26 bases remaining between them. CDR3 amino acids: CASSSGGRSATVGTEAFF. The CDR3 DNA reads as TGTGCCAGCAGCTCGGGGGGGAGGTCAGCTACCGTTGGAACTGAAGCTTTCTTT.

The V call is TRBV11-3, the J call TRBJ2-2; maybe TRBD1 (6 bases). The germline V gene has CDR1 SGHNT and CDR2 YENEEA. The CDR3 length is 15 residues. V shed 5 bases and J shed 0 bases, with 10 bases lying between them. CDR3 coding DNA: TGTGCCAGCAGCCCCCGACAGGCGAACACCGGGGAGCTGTTTTTT. It encodes CASSPRQANTGELFF.

J is TRBJ1-4 and V is TRBV5-4; D is uncertain. V lost 2 bases to trimming and J lost 4 bases, with 9 bases between them. CDR1 is SGHNT and CDR2 is YYREEE in the germline V gene (reference sequence). The CDR3 sequence is 14 residues long. The CDR3 sequence: CASSFPDDNEKLFF. The CDR3 bases are TGTGCCAGCAGCTTCCCGGACGATAATGAAAAACTGTTTTTT.

The chain combines TRBV7-8 with TRBJ1-2; maybe TRBD1 (5 bases). This CDR3 comprises 13 residues. CDR1 and CDR2 (germline): SGHVS, FQNEAQ. V shed 1 base and J shed 8 bases, with 11 bases lying between them. CDR3 DNA: TGTGCCAGCAGCTTAGACGGGGCGAGAGGCTACACCTTC. Translating it yields CASSLDGARGYTF. The complete variable domain, with remaining parts taken from reference TRBV7-8 and TRBJ1-2, reads GAGVSQSPRYKVAKRGQDVALRCDPISGHVSLFWYQQALGQGPEFLTYFQNEAQLDKSGLPSDRFFAERPEGSVSTLKIQRTQQEDSAVYLCASSLDGARGYTFGSGTRLTVV.

The chain couples TRBV5-4 to TRBJ2-2; TRBD2 is a possible D gene (6 bases). The V and J ends lost 4 bases and 1 base respectively, with 8 bases between them. Germline V gives CDR1 SGHNT, CDR2 YYREEE (reference sequence). The CDR3 contains 14 residues. The DNA of the CDR3 is TGTGCCAGCAGCCCGGGACTGAACACCGGGGAGCTGTTTTTT. Translating gives CASSPGLNTGELFF.